This TCR beta chain comes out of a study of T cell clonotyping in hematopoietic cell transplantation. Here immunoSEQ multiplex PCR was the method, and the copy in TCRdb shows in-frame clones only, minus some. The repertoire holds around 1,200 clones, with less than 60% as singletons. Sequenced here: PBMCs, sampled 180 days after allogeneic stem cell transplant. These receptor sequences come from a male patient aged 45 to 59 who had an allogeneic stem cell transplant from an unrelated donor, so T cells may come from the graft donor. Some clones in this sample may be carry-over from other donors' samples.

The V gene is TRBV19, the J gene TRBJ1-4; TRBD1 aligns across 9 bases. There are 14 residues in the CDR3. Germline V gene lookup returns CDR1 LNHDA and CDR2 SQIVND (reference sequence). V lost 6 bases to trimming and J lost 8 bases; unmatched junction nucleotides: 7. The CDR3 sequence is CASRAGTGFEKLFF. The CDR3 DNA reads TGTGCCAGTAGGGCCGGGACAGGGTTCGAAAAACTGTTTTTT. Full variable domain (missing parts from reference TRBV19 and TRBJ1-4): DGGITQSPKYLFRKEGQNVTLSCEQNLNHDAMYWYRQDPGQGLRLIYYSQIVNDFQKGDIAEGYSVSREKKESFPLTVTSAQKNPTAFYLCASRAGTGFEKLFFGSGTQLSVL.